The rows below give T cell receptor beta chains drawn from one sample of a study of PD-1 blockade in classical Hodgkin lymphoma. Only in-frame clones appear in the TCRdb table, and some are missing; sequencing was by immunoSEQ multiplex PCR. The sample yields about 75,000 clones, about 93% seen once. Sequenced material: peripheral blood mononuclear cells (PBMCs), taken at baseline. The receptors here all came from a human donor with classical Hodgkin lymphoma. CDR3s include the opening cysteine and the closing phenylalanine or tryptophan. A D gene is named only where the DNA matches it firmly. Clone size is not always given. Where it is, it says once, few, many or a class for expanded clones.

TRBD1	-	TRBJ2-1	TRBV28	TGTGCCAGCAGCCGCAGGGACAGCCCAACGAGGGGTGAGCAGTTCTTC	CASSRRDSPTRGEQFF
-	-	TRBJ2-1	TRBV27	TGTGCCAGCAGTTTATCCACAGGACCGCGACAGTTCTTC	CASSLSTGPRQFF
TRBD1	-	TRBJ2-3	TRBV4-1	TGCGCCAGTAGCCAATCCGACTCAAGGGGGCTCTCCACAGATACGCAGTATTTT	CASSQSDSRGLSTDTQYF
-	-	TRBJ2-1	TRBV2	TGTGCCAGCAGTGACGGGGGCCAAACCTACAATGAGCAGTTCTTC	CASSDGGQTYNEQFF
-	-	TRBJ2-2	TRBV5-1	TGCGCCAGCAGCTTGGCGGGGAACACCGGGGAGCTGTTTTTT	CASSLAGNTGELFF
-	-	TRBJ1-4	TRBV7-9	TGTGCCAGCAGCCCCACGGGGGGGTACAATGAAAAACTGTTTTTT	CASSPTGGYNEKLFF
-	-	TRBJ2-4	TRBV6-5	TGTGCCAGCAGTTACGGGAACATTCAGTACTTC	CASSYGNIQYF
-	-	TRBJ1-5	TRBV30	TGTGCCTGGAGTTTAACGACAGGAAATCAGCCCCAGCATTTT	CAWSLTTGNQPQHF
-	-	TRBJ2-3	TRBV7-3	TGTGCCAGCAGCTTAGAGAGCACAGATACGCAGTATTTT	CASSLESTDTQYF
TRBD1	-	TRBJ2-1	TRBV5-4	TGTGCCAGCAGCTTCTCAATGGGACAGGGGTTGAATGAGCAGTTCTTC	CASSFSMGQGLNEQFF
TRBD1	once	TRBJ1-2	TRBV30	TGTGCCTGGAGGACAGGGGGCGCTTTCCATGGCTACACCTTC	CAWRTGGAFHGYTF
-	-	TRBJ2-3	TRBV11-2	TGTGCCGGTCTAACGGGGCCAACGCAGTATTTT	CAGLTGPTQYF
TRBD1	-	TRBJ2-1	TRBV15	TGTGCCACCAGCAGAGAGATGACAGGGTATGAGCAGTTCTTC	CATSREMTGYEQFF
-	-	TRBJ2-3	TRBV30	TGTGCCTGGAGTATGGGGGGGGGCCTATCAGATACGCAGTATTTT	CAWSMGGGLSDTQYF
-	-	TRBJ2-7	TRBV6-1	TGTGCCAGCAGATTCCTTGGAAGTACCTACGAGCAGTACTTC	CASRFLGSTYEQYF
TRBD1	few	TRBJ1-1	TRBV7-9	TGTGCCAGCAGCCGTCCGGGACAGGGGATGAACACTGAAGCTTTCTTT	CASSRPGQGMNTEAFF
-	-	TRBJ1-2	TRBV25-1	TGTGCCAGCAGTGAATTGGGATCAGGCTACACCTTC	CASSELGSGYTF
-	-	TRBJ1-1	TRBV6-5	TGTGCCAGCTTATCTCAGGGGAACACTGAAGCTTTCTTT	CASLSQGNTEAFF
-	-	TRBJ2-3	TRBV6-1	TGTGCCAGCAGTGAGTCGGACAGCACAGATACGCAGTATTTT	CASSESDSTDTQYF
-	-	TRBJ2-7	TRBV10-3	TGTGCCATCAGGAGCGAGTACCCCCCGAAAGGCTACGAGCAGTACTTC	CAIRSEYPPKGYEQYF
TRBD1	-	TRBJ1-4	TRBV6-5	TGTGCCAGCAGCTGGACAGGGGGCGCTTTGGAAAAACTGTTTTTT	CASSWTGGALEKLFF
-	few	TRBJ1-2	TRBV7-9	TGTGCCAGCAGCCCCCATTTTCCTGACGGCTACACCTTC	CASSPHFPDGYTF
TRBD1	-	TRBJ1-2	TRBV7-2	TGTGCCAGCAGCGCTCAGGGGGTCGGTGGCTACACCTTC	CASSAQGVGGYTF
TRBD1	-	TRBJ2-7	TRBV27	TGTGCCAGCAGACACACAGGGGGCGACGAGCAGTACTTC	CASRHTGGDEQYF
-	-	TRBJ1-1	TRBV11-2	TGTGCCAGCAGCTCGACCGAGGGGCTTGAAGCTTTCTTT	CASSSTEGLEAFF
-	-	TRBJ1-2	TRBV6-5	TGTGCCAGCAGTTACGGGGGAGGGAAGCATGGCTACACCTTC	CASSYGGGKHGYTF
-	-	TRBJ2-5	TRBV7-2	TGTGCCAGCAGCTCAGCCGGGACCCATGCCCCCCAAGAGACCCAGTACTTC	CASSSAGTHAPQETQYF
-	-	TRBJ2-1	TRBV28	TGTGCCAGCAGTTTAATGGGGGGTTTTGAGCAGTTCTTC	CASSLMGGFEQFF
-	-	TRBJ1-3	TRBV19	TGTGCCAGTAGTATAGCCCCAGGAAACACCATATATTTT	CASSIAPGNTIYF
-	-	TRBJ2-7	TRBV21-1	TGTGCCAGCAGCGCCCGGGACAGGGGGCTCGAGCAGTACTTC	CASSARDRGLEQYF
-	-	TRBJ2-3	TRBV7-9	TGTGCCAGCAGCTTACCCCGGACTAGCACAGATACGCAGTATTTT	CASSLPRTSTDTQYF
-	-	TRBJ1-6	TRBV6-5	TGTGCCAGCACGGACTACCGCTCCTATAATTCACCCCTCCACTTT	CASTDYRSYNSPLHF
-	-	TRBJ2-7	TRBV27	TGTGCCAGCAGTTTAATATCTGGTGGAACCGGGGCTCCTCGCGAGCAGTACTTC	CASSLISGGTGAPREQYF
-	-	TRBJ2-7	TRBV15	TGTGCCACCAGCAGTGTCCAGTACTATTCCTACGAGCAGTACTTC	CATSSVQYYSYEQYF
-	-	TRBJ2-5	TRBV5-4	TGTGCCAGCAGCTTGGCTGGAGGGCAGGGAGGGACCCAGTACTTC	CASSLAGGQGGTQYF
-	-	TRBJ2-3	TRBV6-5	TGTGCCAGCAGTTACTATAGCGGTTACACAGATACGCAGTATTTT	CASSYYSGYTDTQYF
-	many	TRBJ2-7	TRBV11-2	TGTGCCAGCAGCTTAGATCCCCAAGACTACGAGCAGTACTTC	CASSLDPQDYEQYF
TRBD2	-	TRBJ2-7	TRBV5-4	TGTGCCAGCAGCTCCACCGGGGCGGGAGCCCCCATGTCCTACGAGCAGTACTTC	CASSSTGAGAPMSYEQYF
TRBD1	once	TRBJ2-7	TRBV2	TGTGCCAGCGTCGGCCGGGACAGGCGTTCCTACGAGCAGTACTTC	CASVGRDRRSYEQYF